This entry is about one T cell receptor beta chain. What it binds is unknown. Documented treatment: over 15 received Ad26.COV2.S at low or high dose, single or two shots; 5 received placebo; per-sample allocation not given. Specimen acquisition occurred on day 63 following the initial vaccine or placebo injection. What was given as vaccine was an Ad26 vector encoding Wuhan-strain SARS-CoV-2 spike. The repertoire was sequenced with immunoSEQ multiplex PCR; TCRdb's copy has only in-frame clones and lacks some. There are 350,000 to 500,000 clones in the sample; 90% occur only once, and 4.3% lies in the top ten. The source of the sample is a study of Ad26.COV2.S vaccination and SARS-CoV-2 variants. Study-wide results and caveats: Overall T cell responses may have been underestimated by the analyses of TCR breadth and depth.

Sample: peripheral blood, taken in a trial of Ad26.COV2.S vaccine versus placebo. This TCR was sampled from a person between 18 and 60 years old who received the Ad26.COV2.S COVID-19 vaccine or a placebo.

In DNA form, the CDR3 reads TGTGCCAGCGGATCAGGGGGCCTGGGGTATTCACCCCTCCACTTT. Encoded protein: CASGSGGLGYSPLHF. The chain combines TRBV27 with TRBJ1-6; 8 positions agree with TRBD1. Per germline, CDR1 MNHEY and CDR2 SMNVEV (reference sequence). V gave up 8 bases and J gave up 8 bases; unmatched junction bases: 11. The CDR3 consists of 15 residues.